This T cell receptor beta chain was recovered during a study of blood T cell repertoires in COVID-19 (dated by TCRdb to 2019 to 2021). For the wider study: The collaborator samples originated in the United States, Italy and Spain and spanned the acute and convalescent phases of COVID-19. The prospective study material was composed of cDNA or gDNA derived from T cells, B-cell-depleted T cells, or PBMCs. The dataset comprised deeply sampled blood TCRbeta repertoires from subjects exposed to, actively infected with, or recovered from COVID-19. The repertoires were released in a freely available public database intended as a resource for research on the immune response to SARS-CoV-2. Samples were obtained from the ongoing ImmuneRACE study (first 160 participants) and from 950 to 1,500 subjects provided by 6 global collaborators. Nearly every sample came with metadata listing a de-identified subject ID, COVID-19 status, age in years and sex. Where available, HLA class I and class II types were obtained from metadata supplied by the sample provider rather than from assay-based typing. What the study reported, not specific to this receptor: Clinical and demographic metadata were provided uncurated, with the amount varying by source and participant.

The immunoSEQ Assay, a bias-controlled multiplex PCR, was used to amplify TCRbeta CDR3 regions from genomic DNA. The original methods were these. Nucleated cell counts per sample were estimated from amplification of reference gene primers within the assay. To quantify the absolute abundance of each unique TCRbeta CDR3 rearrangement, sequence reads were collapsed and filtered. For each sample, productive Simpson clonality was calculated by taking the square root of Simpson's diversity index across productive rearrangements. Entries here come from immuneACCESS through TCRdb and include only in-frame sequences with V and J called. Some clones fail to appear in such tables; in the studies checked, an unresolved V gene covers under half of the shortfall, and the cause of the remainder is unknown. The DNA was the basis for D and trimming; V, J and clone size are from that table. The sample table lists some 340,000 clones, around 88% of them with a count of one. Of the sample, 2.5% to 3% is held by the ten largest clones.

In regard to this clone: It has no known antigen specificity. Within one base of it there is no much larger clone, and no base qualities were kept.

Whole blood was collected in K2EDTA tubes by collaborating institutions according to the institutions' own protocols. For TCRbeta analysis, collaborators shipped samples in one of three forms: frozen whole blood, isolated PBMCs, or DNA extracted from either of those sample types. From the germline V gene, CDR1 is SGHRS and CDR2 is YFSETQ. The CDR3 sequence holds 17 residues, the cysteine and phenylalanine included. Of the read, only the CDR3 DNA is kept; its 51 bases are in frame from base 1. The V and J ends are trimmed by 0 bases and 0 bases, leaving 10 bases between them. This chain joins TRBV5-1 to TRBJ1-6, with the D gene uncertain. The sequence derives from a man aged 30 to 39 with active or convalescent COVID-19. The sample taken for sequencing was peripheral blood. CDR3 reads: CASSLAGEDSYNSPLHF. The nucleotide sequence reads TGCGCCAGCAGCTTGGCCGGGGAGGACTCCTATAATTCACCCCTCCACTTT.